These T cell receptor beta chains were read from a single sample in a study of CD8 T cells in ankylosing spondylitis. TCRdb re-analysed the 5' RACE reads in MiXCR, keeping a single row per CDR3 protein. The table shows 700,000 to 850,000 distinct CDR3 sequences, with over 9.5% occurring only once. Material: blood, either unsorted or a sorted T cell fraction (not recorded which). Source of these receptors: a male donor with ankylosing spondylitis. Both conserved end residues are part of each CDR3. D genes are given only for firm matches. Expanded clones get a size class; other rows say once, few or many, or leave the size out.

cdr3_nt | cdr3_aa | v_call | d_call | j_call | clone_size
TGTGCCAGCAGTATCTCCCGCACAGATACGCAGTATTTT | CASSISRTDTQYF | TRBV2 | - | TRBJ2-3 | -
TGCAGCGTGGATACTTCCGGGACTAGCGGGAGCGATGAGCAGTTCTTC | CSVDTSGTSGSDEQFF | TRBV29-1 | TRBD2 | TRBJ2-1 | many
TGCAGTGCTAGATTCTCACCGGGACAAGCCTACGAGCAGTACTTC | CSARFSPGQAYEQYF | TRBV20-1 | - | TRBJ2-7 | few
TGTGCCGCCGGACAGGGCCCGGAAGATACGCAGTATTTT | CAAGQGPEDTQYF | TRBV6-1 | TRBD1 | TRBJ2-3 | -
TGCGCCAGCAGCTCCGGACCGGGGGTTAGTGAAAAACTGTTTTTT | CASSSGPGVSEKLFF | TRBV5-1 | - | TRBJ1-4 | -
TGTGCCACCAGTGACCCCACAGGGGACATTCAGTACTTC | CATSDPTGDIQYF | TRBV24-1 | TRBD1 | TRBJ2-4 | many
TGTGCCAGCAGCCTACTGATGGGGCGGCTGAACACTGAAGCTTTCTTT | CASSLLMGRLNTEAFF | TRBV7-8 | - | TRBJ1-1 | -
TGTGCCAGCAGCCCCTTTTCCCGGGCCCTCTATGGCTACACCTTC | CASSPFSRALYGYTF | TRBV27 | - | TRBJ1-2 | many
TGTGCCAGCTCACCACCGAACCAGGGGGCGGAGACCCAGTACTTC | CASSPPNQGAETQYF | TRBV18 | TRBD1 | TRBJ2-5 | few
TGCGCCAGCGGGATCTATCAATGGGGCAGGACCTACGAGCAGTACTTC | CASGIYQWGRTYEQYF | TRBV4-1 | - | TRBJ2-7 | few
TGTGCCAGCAGCCTCCCCCGGGGATTCGGCGATGAGCAGTTCTTC | CASSLPRGFGDEQFF | TRBV7-2 | - | TRBJ2-1 | many
TGTGCCAGTAGTCCCCGGGGCGCCTTGGGCAATCAGCCCCAGCATTTT | CASSPRGALGNQPQHF | TRBV19 | - | TRBJ1-5 | few
TGCGCCACTGCGTACAGGGAACGGACTGAAGCTTTCTTT | CATAYRERTEAFF | TRBV5-1 | - | TRBJ1-1 | many
TGTGCCAGCAGCCCACCGGCCTCCTACGAGCAGTACTTC | CASSPPASYEQYF | TRBV7-9 | - | TRBJ2-7 | -
TGTGCCAGCAGCTTAAATACGAGGGCCGAGCAGTACTTC | CASSLNTRAEQYF | TRBV7-9 | - | TRBJ2-7 | -
TGTGCCAGCAGCATCGTACGGGCCGCCACTGAAGCTTTCTTT | CASSIVRAATEAFF | TRBV7-2 | - | TRBJ1-1 | few
TGTGCCAGCAGCGGAGGCGGTTTCAACACTGAAGCTTTCTTT | CASSGGGFNTEAFF | TRBV5-4 | - | TRBJ1-1 | few
TGTGCCAGCAGTTATATCCAGGGAGGGATCTACGAGCAGTACTTC | CASSYIQGGIYEQYF | TRBV6-2/TRBV6-3 | TRBD2 | TRBJ2-7 | many
TGCGCCAGCAGCGACCTCCGCGAAGGAACAGGGGATCTGGAGACCCAGTACTTC | CASSDLREGTGDLETQYF | TRBV5-1 | TRBD1 | TRBJ2-5 | few
TGTGCCAGCAGCACACCGGGACTAGCGGTCCAAGAGACCCAGTACTTC | CASSTPGLAVQETQYF | TRBV21-1 | - | TRBJ2-5 | -
TGTGCCAGCAGCCAAGAGTACAGAATGAACACTGAAGCTTTCTTT | CASSQEYRMNTEAFF | TRBV4-2 | - | TRBJ1-1 | few
TGCAGTGCTTACGGCCATTTGAGGCAAGAGACCCAGTACTTC | CSAYGHLRQETQYF | TRBV20-1 | - | TRBJ2-5 | few
TGCAGCGCCCACTCGGGGGGGGGATTGGGCACTGAAGCTTTCTTT | CSAHSGGGLGTEAFF | TRBV29-1 | - | TRBJ1-1 | many
TGCAGTGCCCGCAGGGGATCCAAAAACATTCAGTACTTC | CSARRGSKNIQYF | TRBV20-1 | - | TRBJ2-4 | few
TGTGCCAGCTCACCGGCGGTCGACGAAGCTTTCTTT | CASSPAVDEAFF | TRBV18 | - | TRBJ1-1 | -
TGCGCCAGCAGCTTGGACAGGGCTTCAGACATTCAGTACTTC | CASSLDRASDIQYF | TRBV5-1 | - | TRBJ2-4 | many
TGTGCCAGCAGCGTAGCTGGATCCGGGACTAGCGGGTACAATGAGCAGTTCTTC | CASSVAGSGTSGYNEQFF | TRBV9 | TRBD2 | TRBJ2-1 | -
TGTGCCAGCAGCCCCCGAGGACAGGGGGCAAGTGAAGCTTTCTTT | CASSPRGQGASEAFF | TRBV7-9 | TRBD1 | TRBJ1-1 | -
TGTGCCAGCAAAGGACAGTCGCTCATGAACACTGAAGCTTTCTTT | CASKGQSLMNTEAFF | TRBV27 | - | TRBJ1-1 | -
TGCGCCAGCAGCCAAGTCCGGGACACTAACTATGGCTACACCTTC | CASSQVRDTNYGYTF | TRBV4-3 | - | TRBJ1-2 | few
TGTGCCAGCAGCCATCACAGGGGGCTTGGCTATGGCTACACCTTC | CASSHHRGLGYGYTF | TRBV12-3/TRBV12-4 | TRBD1 | TRBJ1-2 | many
TGTGCCATCAGCGAGCGGGGAATAAACACTGAAGCTTTCTTT | CAISERGINTEAFF | TRBV10-3 | - | TRBJ1-1 | few
TGCGCCAGCAGCTTGGGCCGGTCTGGGGCCAACGTCCTGACTTTC | CASSLGRSGANVLTF | TRBV5-1 | - | TRBJ2-6 | many
TGTGCCAGCAGCTGGGACAGGGGGTTCTACAATGAGCAGTTCTTC | CASSWDRGFYNEQFF | TRBV7-2 | TRBD1 | TRBJ2-1 | -
TGTGCCAGCTCCAGAGACAGGTTTTACTCCTACGAGCAGTACTTC | CASSRDRFYSYEQYF | TRBV6-1 | - | TRBJ2-7 | -
TGTGCCACCAGTGATTTGCGGGGACTAGCGGGAGCCGCCGAACGTGAGCAGTTCTTC | CATSDLRGLAGAAEREQFF | TRBV24-1 | TRBD2 | TRBJ2-1 | -
TGTGCCAGCAGTGAGCGGGAAGCAGGGGCCCCCTTC | CASSEREAGAPF | TRBV2 | - | TRBJ2-1 | -
TGTGCCAGCAGGATAGGGGTTGAGGCTTTCTTT | CASRIGVEAFF | TRBV4-2 | - | TRBJ1-1 | few
TGCAGTGCTTCCGGACACCCGGGAGGGGTTACTGAAGCTTTCTTT | CSASGHPGGVTEAFF | TRBV20-1 | - | TRBJ1-1 | -
TGTGCCAGCAACTCCCGAATGCAGCTCTATAATTCACCCCTCCACTTT | CASNSRMQLYNSPLHF | TRBV28 | - | TRBJ1-6 | -
TGCAGTGCTCTAACGCATCTAGCGGGCTCCTACAATGAGCAGTTCTTC | CSALTHLAGSYNEQFF | TRBV20-1 | TRBD2 | TRBJ2-1 | -
TGTGCCAGTGAGCGGGGGCAGACCCAGTACTTC | CASERGQTQYF | TRBV9 | TRBD2 | TRBJ2-5 | many
TGTGCCACCAGTGATTTAAACAGGGGGCTTAACACCGGGGAGCTGTTTTTT | CATSDLNRGLNTGELFF | TRBV24-1 | TRBD1 | TRBJ2-2 | -
TGTGCCAGCAGTTTGGAGCGCCACTCTTATGGGACTGAAGCTTTCTTT | CASSLERHSYGTEAFF | TRBV6-5 | - | TRBJ1-1 | few
TGTGCCAGCAGCGCCGCGGGAGTCTCTGGAAACACCATATATTTT | CASSAAGVSGNTIYF | TRBV5-5 | - | TRBJ1-3 | few
TGTGCCAGCAGCTCAAACCGGGACAGGGGAAGGGATACGCAGTATTTT | CASSSNRDRGRDTQYF | TRBV7-3 | TRBD1 | TRBJ2-3 | -
TGTGCCAGCAGATCGGGGGGAACTAGCGGGAGGGGGCAGTACTTC | CASRSGGTSGRGQYF | TRBV7-2 | TRBD2 | TRBJ2-7 | -
TGCGCCAGCAGTGAGTCGAGGCTGAGCTCTGGAAACACCATATATTTT | CASSESRLSSGNTIYF | TRBV10-1 | - | TRBJ1-3 | -
TGCAGTGCTAGAGATCCGGGGACAGGAAAAGAGACCCAGTACTTC | CSARDPGTGKETQYF | TRBV20-1 | TRBD1 | TRBJ2-5 | -
TGTGCCAGCTCATCTATAAGGGAGACCCAGTACTTC | CASSSIRETQYF | TRBV18 | - | TRBJ2-5 | few
TGCAGTGCAAGGTCAAGGGGACTAGGGACCGGGGAGCTGTTTTTT | CSARSRGLGTGELFF | TRBV20-1 | TRBD2 | TRBJ2-2 | many
TGCAGTGCATACCGGGGCTCTAATTCACCCCTCCACTTT | CSAYRGSNSPLHF | TRBV20-1 | - | TRBJ1-6 | few
TGTGCCAGCAGTGGCACAGCGACTTCTACCTACGAGCAGTACTTC | CASSGTATSTYEQYF | TRBV6-1 | - | TRBJ2-7 | few
TGTGCCAGCAGTCGGAGCCCTTTCGGGGAGACCCAGTACTTC | CASSRSPFGETQYF | TRBV7-2 | - | TRBJ2-5 | -
TGTGCCAGCAGTTACGGGATCGAGCAGTACTTC | CASSYGIEQYF | TRBV6-6 | - | TRBJ2-7 | many